This T cell receptor (beta chain) is drawn from a study of cytomegalovirus exposure and HLA in healthy donors. Overall study findings and caveats: Evidence from a later analysis indicated that most CMV-associated TCR beta chains looked HLA-restricted. There were some public TCRs occurring in many donors, but most TCR sequences were rare. TCR beta chain V- and J-gene trimming was linked, in a later analysis, to a missense variant in DCLRE1C. High specificity and sensitivity for cytomegalovirus status were reported for the classifier.

Comment on this clone: The antigen remains unidentified.

The PCR ran on 60 Vbeta and 13 Jbeta primers. Data came from immunoSEQ multiplex PCR; TCRdb stores just in-frame clones and leaves some out. Of 100,000 to 150,000 clones listed, over 75% are singletons. V dropped 5 bases and J dropped 6; count of bases not matched to a gene: 6. The CDR3 has 13 amino acids. CDR1 and CDR2 from the germline V gene are SGHAT and FQDESV (reference sequence). The sample consisted of PBMCs. The TCR comes from a human donor in good health. This chain joins TRBV11-1 and TRBJ1-2; TRBD1 agrees at 7 bases. CDR3 region: CASSQQGLDGYTF. The CDR3 DNA follows: TGTGCCAGCAGCCAACAGGGGTTGGATGGCTACACCTTC.